This T cell receptor (beta chain) derives from a study of long-term antiretroviral therapy in people with HIV. Study conclusions and caveats: CDR3 length ranges were narrower in HIV repertoires than in controls. Blood was collected between the mid-2000s and the late 2010s, possibly under older ART regimens.

V dropped 5 bases and J dropped 4; count of bases not matched to a gene: 11. Germline values: CDR1 SEHNR, CDR2 FQNEAQ (reference sequence). This CDR3 is built from 16 residues. Comments on this clone: Its antigen is as yet unknown.

At the survey level, the v3.0 immunoSEQ assay was run. Data came from immunoSEQ multiplex PCR; TCRdb stores just in-frame clones and leaves some out. The sample has some 22,000 clones, 88% seen once. This sequence originates from a man between 60 and 75 years old with HIV. The sequencing here drew on unsorted PBMCs, taken 2.3 years after starting antiretroviral therapy. The rearrangement joins TRBV7-9 to TRBJ2-5; 9 bases are a match to TRBD2. The CDR3 region has the DNA TGTGCCAGCAGCGTCTTATGGAGCGGGGGGCCAGAGACCCAGTACTTC. Translation: CASSVLWSGGPETQYF.